This TCR beta chain stems from a study of blood T cell repertoires in COVID-19. TCRdb keeps only in-frame clones here, not all; method: immunoSEQ multiplex PCR. The sample has some 250,000 clones; 82% are singletons. Trimming took off 0 bases at V and 2 bases at J, with 13 bases between the two ends. The length of the CDR3 is 16 residues. From germline, CDR1 is SGHVS and CDR2 FQNEAQ. The origin of this receptor is a woman aged 18 to 35 with acute or convalescent COVID-19. Input material: peripheral blood. This chain uses TRBV7-8 with TRBJ1-2; D call uncertain. The CDR3 here is CASSLARTSGNYGYTF. DNA for the CDR3: TGTGCCAGCAGCTTAGCTCGGACTTCGGGAAACTATGGCTACACCTTC.